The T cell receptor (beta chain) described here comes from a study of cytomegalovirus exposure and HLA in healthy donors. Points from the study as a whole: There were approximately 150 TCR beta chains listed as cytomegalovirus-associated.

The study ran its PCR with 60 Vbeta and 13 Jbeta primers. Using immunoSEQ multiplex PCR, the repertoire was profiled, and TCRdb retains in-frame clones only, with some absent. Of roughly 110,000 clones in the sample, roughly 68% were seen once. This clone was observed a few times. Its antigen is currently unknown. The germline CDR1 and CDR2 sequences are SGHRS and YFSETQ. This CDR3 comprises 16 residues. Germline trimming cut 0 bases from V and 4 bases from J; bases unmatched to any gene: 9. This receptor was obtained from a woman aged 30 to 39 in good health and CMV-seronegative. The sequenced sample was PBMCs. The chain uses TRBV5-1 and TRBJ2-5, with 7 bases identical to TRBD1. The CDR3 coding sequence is TGCGCCAGCAGCTTGGCCAGGGGGACGGCTCGAGAGACCCAGTACTTC. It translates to CASSLARGTARETQYF.